A selection of T cell receptor beta chains follows, all from one sample in a study of CD8 T cells in Susac syndrome. One entry per CDR3 protein, called by TCRdb with MiXCR from the immunoSEQ multiplex PCR reads. The sample holds 330,000 or so distinct CDR3 sequences; 85% are singletons and the top ten take 0.21%. Sequencing was carried out using CD8+ T cells from PBMCs. These receptors were obtained from a human donor with multiple sclerosis. The CDR3 runs from the conserved cysteine through the conserved F or W. Each record gives: D gene, V gene, J gene, clone size, CDR3 DNA, CDR3 protein. The D gene is left open where the match is weak. Some rows have no size entry. The others give once, few or many, or a class for an expanded clone.

TRBD1	TRBV4-3	TRBJ1-5	.	TGCGCCAGCAGCCAGCGACAGGGGGCCCAGCCCCAGCATTTT	CASSQRQGAQPQHF
.	TRBV5-1	TRBJ1-1	.	TGCGCCAGCAGCTTGGCTTCGGGGGCCACTGAAGCTTTCTTT	CASSLASGATEAFF
TRBD2	TRBV27	TRBJ2-1	.	TGTGCCAGCAGTCCACCGGGACTAGCGGGAGGGGCCCTAAATGAGCAGTTCTTC	CASSPPGLAGGALNEQFF
TRBD2	TRBV27	TRBJ2-1	.	TGTGCCAGCAGTTTATTACAGCTAGCGGGAGTGCGCAATGAGCAGTTCTTC	CASSLLQLAGVRNEQFF
.	TRBV19	TRBJ1-5	.	TGTGCCAGTAGTATTGATGGGAGGGTGAGTCAGCCCCAGCATTTT	CASSIDGRVSQPQHF
.	TRBV30	TRBJ1-1	.	TGTGCCTGGGGCCCGGGTACGGGCACTGAAGCTTTCTTT	CAWGPGTGTEAFF
.	TRBV3-1	TRBJ2-7	.	TGTGCCAGCAGCCTATTCCCAGGGGTCGGCTACGAGCAGTACTTC	CASSLFPGVGYEQYF
.	TRBV5-1	TRBJ2-2	.	TGCGCCAGCAGCTGGACCCAGAACACCGGGGAGCTGTTTTTT	CASSWTQNTGELFF
TRBD2	TRBV5-5	TRBJ2-5	once	TGTGCCAGCAGCTCAATAAGACTAGCGGGAGCCACCCAAGAGACCCAGTACTTC	CASSSIRLAGATQETQYF
TRBD1	TRBV7-2	TRBJ2-1	.	TGTGCCAGCAGCTTATATCCAGGGGGCTGGAATGAGCAGTTCTTC	CASSLYPGGWNEQFF
.	TRBV15	TRBJ1-3	.	TGTGCCACCGAGGCTGGAAACACCATATATTTT	CATEAGNTIYF
TRBD2	TRBV4-3	TRBJ2-7	.	TGCGCCAGCAGCCAAGCGAGGCTAGCGGACTACGAGCAGTACTTC	CASSQARLADYEQYF
TRBD1	TRBV4-3	TRBJ2-7	.	TGCGCCAGCAGCCAATCCCCACAGGGGTCCTACGAGCAGTACTTC	CASSQSPQGSYEQYF
TRBD2	TRBV28	TRBJ2-3	once	TGTGCCAGCAGTTTTCTAGCGGGAGGATACACAGATACGCAGTATTTT	CASSFLAGGYTDTQYF
.	TRBV4-3	TRBJ2-1	.	TGCGCCAGCAGCCAAGATCGGGTCGGAAGCAACTCGGGGAATGAGCAGTTCTTC	CASSQDRVGSNSGNEQFF
.	TRBV15	TRBJ2-1	.	TGTGCCACCGGGACTCCTCTCAATGAGCAGTTCTTC	CATGTPLNEQFF
.	TRBV27	TRBJ2-1	.	TGTGCCAGCAGTCTGAATGGTGGCGGGGAGCAGTTCTTC	CASSLNGGGEQFF
TRBD1	TRBV15	TRBJ1-2	.	TGTGCCACCAGCAGAGATACTATAGGGACAGCTTCTTATGGCTACACCTTC	CATSRDTIGTASYGYTF
TRBD2	TRBV9	TRBJ2-1	.	TGTGCCAGCAGCGTCGCTACTAGCGGGACGACCTCCTACAATGAGCAGTTCTTC	CASSVATSGTTSYNEQFF
.	TRBV11-2	TRBJ2-1	few	TGTGCCAGCAGCTTAGAGAATATACTGGAGCAGTTCTTC	CASSLENILEQFF
TRBD1	TRBV6-1	TRBJ2-7	.	TGTGCCAGCAGCGGGACAGGACCATACGAGCAGTACTTC	CASSGTGPYEQYF
TRBD1	TRBV7-8	TRBJ1-1	.	TGTGCCAGCAGCTTAAGGGGACAGGCGAACACTGAAGCTTTCTTT	CASSLRGQANTEAFF
.	TRBV9	TRBJ2-1	.	TGTGCCAGCAGCACCTCGTGGGGGGGCGGCAATGAGCAGTTCTTC	CASSTSWGGGNEQFF
.	TRBV27	TRBJ2-1	.	TGTGCCAGCAGTTCCCCCTACAGGGTTTACCAATCCAAGCGGGAAGGCAATGAGCAGTTCTTC	CASSSPYRVYQSKREGNEQFF
TRBD1	TRBV27	TRBJ1-5	.	TGTGCCAGCAGCGACGGGACAGGGGGCATGCAGCCCCAGCATTTT	CASSDGTGGMQPQHF
TRBD1	TRBV11-2	TRBJ2-7	.	TGTGCCAGCAGCTTGTATTTCCGGGACAGAAACTACGAGCAGTACTTC	CASSLYFRDRNYEQYF
TRBD1	TRBV7-9	TRBJ2-7	.	TGTGCCAGCAGCCAGGGACAGGGTATGGTATACGAGCAGTACTTC	CASSQGQGMVYEQYF
.	TRBV6-5	TRBJ2-7	.	TGTGCCAGCAGTTACTCGGCAATCAACGAGCAGTACTTC	CASSYSAINEQYF
TRBD2	TRBV11-3	TRBJ2-1	.	TGTGCCAGCAGCTTAGGCAAGACTAGCGGATATAGCTCCTACAATGAGCAGTTCTTC	CASSLGKTSGYSSYNEQFF
.	TRBV28	TRBJ2-7	once	TGTGCCAGCACCTCTGGGGGGTCCTACGAGCAGTACTTC	CASTSGGSYEQYF
.	TRBV27	TRBJ2-1	.	TGTGCCAGCAGTTTATCGAGCGGGCCCTACAATGAGCAGTTCTTC	CASSLSSGPYNEQFF
TRBD1	TRBV7-3	TRBJ1-2	.	TGTGCCAGCAGCCGGGACAGGGGGGATGGCTACACCTTC	CASSRDRGDGYTF
.	TRBV4-3	TRBJ2-1	.	TGCGCCAGCAGCCAATTAGCGGAGAGCTCCTACAATGAGCAGTTCTTC	CASSQLAESSYNEQFF
.	TRBV29-1	TRBJ1-1	.	TGCAGCGCCCAGAATGCCCAGGGGAACACTGAAGCTTTCTTT	CSAQNAQGNTEAFF
.	TRBV7-9	TRBJ1-1	.	TGTGCCAGCAGCTTTGGGGGGTTGGCTGAAGCTTTCTTT	CASSFGGLAEAFF
.	TRBV5-1	TRBJ2-7	.	TGCGCCAGCAGAATAGCGGCTACCTACGAGCAGTACTTC	CASRIAATYEQYF
.	TRBV15	TRBJ2-1	.	TGTGCCACCAGCAGAGTACTACGCAATGAGCAGTTCTTC	CATSRVLRNEQFF
.	TRBV29-1	TRBJ2-7	.	TGCAGCGTTGAGGGGGACGGTTACGAGCAGTACTTC	CSVEGDGYEQYF
TRBD2	TRBV7-9	TRBJ2-2	.	TGTGCCAGCAGCCCGGGACTAGCGGGAGATCGGGGCACCGGGGAGCTGTTTTTT	CASSPGLAGDRGTGELFF
.	TRBV11-2	TRBJ2-1	.	TGTGCCAGCAGCTCCCCCGGGGCTTACAATGAGCAGTTCTTC	CASSSPGAYNEQFF
TRBD1	TRBV5-1	TRBJ2-7	.	TGCGCCAGCAGCTTTTATAGGCAGGGGGCCTCCGAGCAGTACTTC	CASSFYRQGASEQYF
.	TRBV23-1	TRBJ2-4	.	TGCGCCAGCAGTCAACCGCCAAGACCCGTCGGGGGAAACATTCAGTACTTC	CASSQPPRPVGGNIQYF
.	TRBV19	TRBJ2-1	.	TGTGCCAGTAGTATGGGGACGACTCCGTACAATGAGCAGTTCTTC	CASSMGTTPYNEQFF
TRBD1	TRBV4-3	TRBJ2-1	.	TGCGCCAGCAGAATCGGGACAGGGGGAAATGAGCAGTTCTTC	CASRIGTGGNEQFF
TRBD1	TRBV11-2	TRBJ2-3	.	TGTGCCAGCAGCTCCCCGACAGGGATGGCAGATACGCAGTATTTT	CASSSPTGMADTQYF
.	TRBV10-3	TRBJ1-4	.	TGTGCCATCAGTGACTCACAGGATCCTCGGGGTGAAAAACTGTTTTTT	CAISDSQDPRGEKLFF
.	TRBV15	TRBJ1-3	once	TGTGCCACCAGCAGCGAAGCGGGGGGGCAGGCTGGAAACACCATATATTTT	CATSSEAGGQAGNTIYF
.	TRBV12-3/TRBV12-4	TRBJ2-5	.	TGTGCCAGCAGCCCCCGGACTGGCGAGGAGACCCAGTACTTC	CASSPRTGEETQYF